The 6 T cell receptor beta chains below all came from one sample that was sequenced in a study of STAT3 mutations in large granular lymphocyte leukemia. Study-wide results and caveats: Every T-cell large granular lymphocyte leukemia patient had at least one immunodominant TCR beta clonotype.

TCRdb's copy holds only in-frame clones and misses some; the assay was immunoSEQ multiplex PCR. This sample has tens of thousands of clones, with about 83% found just once. Their recognized antigens are unknown. What was sequenced was peripheral blood mononuclear cells. All receptors come from a woman in her 50s with T-cell large granular lymphocyte leukemia. Some clones in this sample may be carry-over from other donors' samples.

CDR3 region: CASSLEGYTDTQYF. CDR3 nucleotide sequence: TGTGCCAGCAGCCTGGAAGGTTACACAGATACGCAGTATTTT. V usage is TRBV5-4 and J usage is TRBJ2-3; D is ambiguous. This CDR3 is built from 14 residues. Trimming took 4 bases from V and 2 from J, leaving 11 bases between them. Germline V CDR1 and CDR2: SGHNT, YYREEE (reference sequence). The full variable domain, with the rest looked up from reference TRBV5-4 and TRBJ2-3, is ETGVTQSPTHLIKTRGQQVTLRCSSQSGHNTVSWYQQALGQGPQFIFQYYREEENGRGNFPPRFSGLQFPNYSSELNVNALELDDSALYLCASSLEGYTDTQYFGPGTRLTVL.

The chain carries TRBV7-9 and TRBJ2-1; 10 positions agree with TRBD1. The CDR3 runs to 14 residues. In germline, CDR1 is SEHNR, CDR2 FQNEAQ (reference sequence). The trim removed 5 bases at V and 9 bases at J, leaving 7 bases unmatched. CDR3 protein: CASSPETGGSEQFF. The CDR3 nucleotides are TGTGCCAGCAGCCCAGAGACAGGGGGCTCTGAGCAGTTCTTC.

As concerns this clone: The junction departs from germline at one end; a sequencing error may be responsible. The chain couples TRBV7-7 to TRBJ2-1, with TRBD2 matching over 11 bases. The germline V gene encodes CDR1 SSHAT and CDR2 FNYEAQ (reference sequence). The CDR3 extends over 16 amino acids. The CDR3 nucleotides read TGTGCTAGCAGCTTAGCAATAGCGGGAGGGGACAATGAGCAGTTCTTC. Encoded protein: CASSLAIAGGDNEQFF.

This chain joins TRBV7-3 and TRBJ1-4, with a possible D match to TRBD1 (5 bases). Trimming removed 1 base at V and 8 bases at J, with 11 bases between. This CDR3 contains 14 residues. Per the germline V gene, CDR1 is SGHTA and CDR2 is FQGTGA. The CDR3 is CASSLSRAEEKLFF. CDR3 nucleotide sequence: TGTGCCAGCAGCTTAAGCAGGGCGGAGGAAAAACTGTTTTTT.

The chain links TRBV28 to TRBJ2-7; the D gene is possibly TRBD1 (5 bases). The CDR3 is 12 residues long. Germline V lookup: CDR1 MDHEN, CDR2 SYDVKM. Trimming removed 6 bases from V and 7 bases from J, with 13 bases in between. CDR3 loop: CASSDSAVEQYF. In nucleotides, the CDR3 is TGTGCCAGCAGCGACAGCGCCGTGGAGCAGTACTTC. The full variable domain, in which reference TRBV28 and TRBJ2-7 provide the parts outside the CDR3, is DVKVTQSSRYLVKRTGEKVFLECVQDMDHENMFWYRQDPGLGLRLIYFSYDVKMKEKGDIPEGYSVSREKKERFSLILESASTNQTSMYLCASSDSAVEQYFGPGTRLTVT.

In the case of this clone: Additional DNA sequences in this sample encode the identical CDR3. The chain employs TRBV29-1 and TRBJ2-7; D may be TRBD2 (5 bases). The CDR3 has 12 residues. V lost 7 bases and J 0 bases, leaving 10 bases between the germline ends. Germline CDR1 SQVTM, CDR2 ANQGSEA. CDR3 residues: CSARRGSYEQYF. CDR3 DNA: TGCAGCGCCAGACGGGGCTCCTACGAGCAGTACTTC.